The rows below give T cell receptor beta chains drawn from one sample of a study of cytomegalovirus exposure and HLA in healthy donors. Libraries were prepared by immunoSEQ multiplex PCR; TCRdb keeps only in-frame clonotypes and omits some of them. The table records fewer than 100,000 clones, roughly 95% of them present only once. Sequenced sample: PBMCs. These TCRs come from a woman under 30 in good health and CMV-seropositive. CDR3s include the opening cysteine and the closing phenylalanine or tryptophan. The order of the fields is J gene, CDR3 length, V gene, CDR3 protein.

j_gene: TRBJ2-5
len: 15
v_gene: TRBV4-3
CDR3aa: CASSQDWRLQETQYF

j_gene: TRBJ2-5
len: 14
v_gene: TRBV2
CDR3aa: CASSKTGSEETQYF

j_gene: TRBJ1-2
len: 14
v_gene: TRBV28
CDR3aa: CASSLWGDLEGYTF

j_gene: TRBJ2-1
len: 13
v_gene: TRBV23-1
CDR3aa: CASSQRGFDEQFF

j_gene: TRBJ1-5
len: 13
v_gene: TRBV29-1
CDR3aa: CSARGQGGQPQHF

j_gene: TRBJ1-1
len: 18
v_gene: TRBV5-1
CDR3aa: CASSSPVGQGGANTEAFF

j_gene: TRBJ1-4
len: 16
v_gene: TRBV11-2
CDR3aa: CASSPWDRETNEKLFF

j_gene: TRBJ2-7
len: 15
v_gene: TRBV6-1
CDR3aa: CASSSYPGQGDEQYF

j_gene: TRBJ1-6
len: 16
v_gene: TRBV7-9
CDR3aa: CASSRRTGEYNSPLHF

j_gene: TRBJ1-1
len: 12
v_gene: TRBV11-3
CDR3aa: CASSLKSTEAFF

j_gene: TRBJ2-2
len: 17
v_gene: TRBV7-9
CDR3aa: CASSLRREGLGSGELFF

j_gene: TRBJ2-7
len: 13
v_gene: TRBV15
CDR3aa: CATSRVTQNEQYF

j_gene: TRBJ1-5
len: 16
v_gene: TRBV10-3
CDR3aa: CAISDFNSLSSQPQHF

j_gene: TRBJ2-7
len: 16
v_gene: TRBV5-6
CDR3aa: CASSLAGRASSYEQYF

j_gene: TRBJ2-1
len: 16
v_gene: TRBV9
CDR3aa: CASSPYSGSSYNEQFF

j_gene: TRBJ2-7
len: 15
v_gene: TRBV19
CDR3aa: CASSILGGDSYEQYF

j_gene: TRBJ2-5
len: 12
v_gene: TRBV30
CDR3aa: CAWSLDWSTQYF

j_gene: TRBJ2-7
len: 15
v_gene: TRBV7-2
CDR3aa: CASSPRDRGYYEQYF

j_gene: TRBJ2-1
len: 14
v_gene: TRBV5-1
CDR3aa: CASSGLATYNEQFF

j_gene: TRBJ1-5
len: 18
v_gene: TRBV28
CDR3aa: CASEKNLARRDSNQPQHF

j_gene: TRBJ2-7
len: 17
v_gene: TRBV11-2
CDR3aa: CASSLPPNIAARYEQYF

j_gene: TRBJ2-3
len: 14
v_gene: TRBV29-1
CDR3aa: CSVGDPRGLNTQYF

j_gene: TRBJ1-1
len: 13
v_gene: TRBV5-6
CDR3aa: CASSSGQNTEAFF

j_gene: TRBJ2-5
len: 15
v_gene: TRBV6-6
CDR3aa: CASSVRGRGGETQYF

j_gene: TRBJ1-1
len: 13
v_gene: TRBV7-2
CDR3aa: CASSSTPNTEAFF

j_gene: TRBJ2-1
len: 14
v_gene: TRBV7-9
CDR3aa: CASSLDRGNNEQFF

j_gene: TRBJ1-2
len: 14
v_gene: TRBV5-1
CDR3aa: CASSLAGRVDGYTF

j_gene: TRBJ1-2
len: 16
v_gene: TRBV7-2
CDR3aa: CASSLYGRAGFDGYTF

j_gene: TRBJ1-5
len: 15
v_gene: TRBV6-6
CDR3aa: CASSYTRGNNQPQHF

j_gene: TRBJ1-2
len: 12
v_gene: TRBV6-5
CDR3aa: CASSSGFYGYTF

j_gene: TRBJ1-2
len: 13
v_gene: TRBV5-6
CDR3aa: CASTQGQNYGYTF

j_gene: TRBJ2-1
len: 14
v_gene: TRBV28
CDR3aa: CASSFGTSYNEQFF

j_gene: TRBJ1-4
len: 15
v_gene: TRBV5-1
CDR3aa: CASSGFGGQGEKLFF

j_gene: TRBJ2-7
len: 12
v_gene: TRBV6-1
CDR3aa: CASSPGTGEQYF

j_gene: TRBJ2-7
len: 12
v_gene: TRBV29-1
CDR3aa: CSVGDRDDEQYF

j_gene: TRBJ1-1
len: 13
v_gene: TRBV30
CDR3aa: CAWSNRRNTEAFF

j_gene: TRBJ2-1
len: 14
v_gene: TRBV4-1
CDR3aa: CASSQHSRGAAGFF

j_gene: TRBJ1-1
len: 15
v_gene: TRBV5-6
CDR3aa: CASSYSYAANTEAFF

j_gene: TRBJ2-2
len: 16
v_gene: TRBV4-3
CDR3aa: CASSQGLGSNTGELFF

j_gene: TRBJ2-3
len: 17
v_gene: TRBV7-3
CDR3aa: CASSLGTGGDITDTQYF

j_gene: TRBJ2-1
len: 16
v_gene: TRBV7-2
CDR3aa: CASSLEVSGGYNEQFF

j_gene: TRBJ2-7
len: 14
v_gene: TRBV5-6
CDR3aa: CASSLTPNSYEQYF